This entry is about one TCR beta chain. Its target is unknown. PCR primers comprised 60 Vbeta and 13 Jbeta primers. Sequencing used immunoSEQ multiplex PCR; TCRdb keeps in-frame clones, though not all of them. Here the sample spans about 170,000 clones, roughly 85% being singletons. This specimen belongs to a study of cytomegalovirus exposure and HLA in healthy donors. General observations from the study: In a later analysis, HLA-associated TCR beta chains were more clonally expanded than equally common others. In a later analysis, the majority of CMV-associated beta chains seemingly showed HLA restriction.

The V gene end was trimmed by 3 bases and the J gene end by 2 bases; junction bases not matched to a gene: 3. Germline-derived CDR1 and CDR2 are SGHTA and FQGNSA. The CDR3 covers 16 residues. V and J are TRBV7-2 and TRBJ2-2; TRBD2 matches 10 bases. The sequence was collected from a boy younger than 10 in good health and CMV-seronegative. The material sequenced was PBMCs. CDR3 in amino acids: CASSFSGGPNTGELFF. In DNA, the CDR3 is TGTGCCAGCAGCTTTAGCGGGGGGCCCAACACCGGGGAGCTGTTTTTT.